This T cell receptor beta chain was profiled in a study of identical twins. This clonotype was counted a few times. What it recognizes is unknown. The length of the CDR3 is 16 residues. V dropped 5 bases and J dropped 4; count of bases not matched to a gene: 8. Germline lookup yields CDR1 SGHTA and CDR2 FQGTGA. TCRdb independently ran MiXCR on the 5' RACE reads; one entry per CDR3 protein. The sample yields 300,000 to 400,000 distinct CDR3 sequences, about 10% seen once. Study-level points and caveats: Out-of-frame sharing of TCR alpha in monozygotic twins was underestimated by models. Cross-sectional statistical analysis, not tracking of the same donors, underpinned the conclusions.

The sequenced material came from naive T cells sorted from blood. This receptor was obtained from a woman between 45 and 65 years old in good health. The chain links TRBV7-3 to TRBJ2-1, with TRBD2 matching 10 bases. CDR3 coding DNA: TGTGCCAGCAGCCCGCCCGGGACTAGCGCGTACAATGAGCAGTTCTTC. Protein: CASSPPGTSAYNEQFF.